Below are 18 T cell receptor beta chains sequenced from a single sample in a study of PD-1 blockade in classical Hodgkin lymphoma. Only in-frame clones appear in the TCRdb table, and some are missing; sequencing was by immunoSEQ multiplex PCR. The sample contains some 28,000 clones, around 89% of which appear only once. Described time point: newly diagnosed, previously untreated cHL patient sample. Thawed PBMCs underwent magnetic negative selection to yield purified CD4+ T cells. The sample consisted of CD4+ T cells from blood. The receptors derive from a human donor with classical Hodgkin lymphoma.

The J gene is TRBJ2-1, the V gene TRBV20-1, with unresolved D. The CDR3 is 10 residues long. Germline V gives CDR1 DFQATT, CDR2 SNEGSKA (reference sequence). V lost 4 bases and J 5 bases, leaving 3 bases between the germline ends. This CDR3 reads CSATDNEQFF. In DNA, the CDR3 is TGCAGTGCTACGGACAATGAGCAGTTCTTC.

This clone appeared a few times. Other DNA variants within this sample encode the same CDR3. The rearrangement uses TRBV27 and TRBJ2-7; 8 nucleotides match TRBD2. With 6 bases clipped from V and 2 bases from J, the junction kept 6 bases outside the gene matches. Germline CDR1 and CDR2: MNHEY and SMNVEV (reference sequence). The CDR3 covers 14 residues. The CDR3 loop reads CASRAGTRAYEQYF. The CDR3 nucleotides are TGTGCCAGCAGAGCCGGGACTAGAGCCTACGAGCAGTACTTC.

The chain combines TRBV19 with TRBJ1-5; the D is unclear. Trimming took 5 bases from V and 0 from J, leaving 8 bases between them. The CDR3 extends over 14 amino acids. In germline, CDR1 is LNHDA, CDR2 SQIVND (reference sequence). CDR3 amino acids: CASSLGLSNQPQHF. Written as DNA, the CDR3 is TGTGCCAGTAGTTTAGGGCTTAGCAATCAGCCCCAGCATTTT.

This clone has a single count. The rearrangement uses TRBV11-2 and TRBJ2-7, with D possibly TRBD2 on 5 matching bases. This CDR3 is built from 13 residues. V was trimmed by 3 bases and J by 7 bases, leaving 13 bases between them. Germline V lookup: CDR1 SGHAT, CDR2 FQNNGV. The CDR3 region is CASSFGLAREQYF. The CDR3 nucleotides are TGTGCCAGCAGCTTTGGGCTAGCAAGGGAGCAGTACTTC.

The chain recombines TRBV2 with TRBJ2-5; the D is unclear. The germline V gene has CDR1 SNHLY and CDR2 FYNNEI. Trimming pared 11 bases from V and 2 bases from J, leaving 15 bases between. The CDR3 covers 13 residues. CDR3 amino acids: CASAWARQETQYF. The CDR3 DNA sequence: TGTGCCTCCGCCTGGGCCCGACAAGAGACCCAGTACTTC.

The chain combines TRBV10-3 with TRBJ2-7, with 10 bases aligning to TRBD2. The germline V gene has CDR1 ENHRY and CDR2 SYGVKD. This CDR3 comprises 17 residues. Losses at the gene ends were 3 bases for V and 1 base for J; bases not matched to a gene: 9. CDR3 protein: CAISDGLAGVRSYEQYF. The CDR3 coding sequence is TGTGCCATCAGTGACGGGCTAGCGGGAGTAAGGTCCTACGAGCAGTACTTC.

V and J are TRBV10-3 and TRBJ1-5; D is uncertain. Per germline, CDR1 ENHRY and CDR2 SYGVKD. CDR3 length: 14 amino acids. Trimming pared 3 bases from V and 4 bases from J, leaving 10 bases between. The CDR3 DNA sequence: TGTGCCATCAGTGAATTGGGCTCTAATCAGCCCCAGCATTTT. Its protein product is CAISELGSNQPQHF.

The chain uses TRBV28 and TRBJ1-1; D is unclear. There are 13 residues in the CDR3. The ends were cut back, 4 bases at V and 0 bases at J, with 6 bases in the middle. Germline CDR1 and CDR2: MDHEN and SYDVKM. The CDR3 sequence is CASSSSLNTEAFF. The CDR3 DNA is TGTGCCAGCAGTTCGAGTCTGAACACTGAAGCTTTCTTT.

The rearrangement joins TRBV30 to TRBJ2-5; D is perhaps TRBD1 or TRBD2 (6 bases each). The CDR3 is 13 residues long. CDR1 is GTSNPN and CDR2 is SVGIG in the germline V gene (reference sequence). V was cut by 4 bases and J by 4 bases, with 13 bases left in between. Written as DNA, the CDR3 is TGTGCCTGGACGAATCGGGGGCGAGAGACCCAGTACTTC. It encodes CAWTNRGRETQYF. Looking up the rest from reference TRBV30 and TRBJ2-5 gives the full variable domain: SQTIHQWPATLVQPVGSPLSLECTVEGTSNPNLYWYRQAAGRGLQLLFYSVGIGQISSEVPQNLSASRPQDRQFILSSKKLLLSDSGFYLCAWTNRGRETQYFGPGTRLLVL.

The chain joins TRBV5-1 to TRBJ1-5; D ambiguous. This CDR3 is built from 15 residues. Germline V CDR1 and CDR2: SGHRS, YFSETQ. Trimming took off 0 bases at V and 2 bases at J, with 9 bases between the two ends. CDR3: CASSLGTAGNQPQHF. CDR3 nucleotide sequence: TGCGCCAGCAGCTTGGGTACTGCGGGCAATCAGCCCCAGCATTTT.

The rearrangement joins TRBV5-8 to TRBJ2-1; D not certain. The CDR3 is made up of 12 amino acids. Germline V gives CDR1 SGHTS, CDR2 YDEGEE. V was clipped by 4 bases and J by 8 bases, with 10 bases between them. The CDR3 nucleotides are TGTGCCAGCAGCCCGGAACGCGATGAGCAGTTCTTC. This encodes CASSPERDEQFF.

The J gene is TRBJ2-1, the V gene TRBV5-8; TRBD1 aligns across 10 bases. CDR3 length: 16 amino acids. CDR1 is SGHTS, CDR2 YDEGEE, per germline. J was trimmed by 8 bases and V by 5 bases; bases with no gene match: 13. In DNA form, the CDR3 reads TGTGCCAGCAGAGGGGTGTGGACAGGGGGAGGTTATGAGCAGTTCTTC. Its translation is CASRGVWTGGGYEQFF.

This clone was counted once. The chain has TRBV10-3 and TRBJ2-7; 7 nucleotides align to TRBD2. Germline CDR1 reads ENHRY; CDR2 reads SYGVKD. The CDR3 is made up of 16 amino acids. With V trimmed by 1 base and J by 2 bases, 8 bases remained unmatched. As DNA, the CDR3 is TGTGCCATCAGTGAGTTGCCTAGCGGTCCGACCTACGAGCAGTACTTC. It yields the protein CAISELPSGPTYEQYF.

This clone was detected only once. V is TRBV19 and J is TRBJ1-2; tentative D call: TRBD1 (5 bases). Germline CDR1 is LNHDA and CDR2 is SQIVND (reference sequence). The CDR3 loop spans 16 amino acids. Deletions cut 3 bases from V and 2 bases from J, with 16 bases between. DNA for the CDR3: TGTGCCAGTAGTATCAGGGTGCCGAGAGGGAACTATGGCTACACCTTC. As protein: CASSIRVPRGNYGYTF.

Concerning this clone itself: Other nucleotide sequences in the sample specify the same CDR3. J is TRBJ2-7 and V is TRBV5-1; D not resolved. The V end was cut by 0 bases, the J end by 4 bases, with 5 bases between. The V gene's germline CDR1 is SGHRS and CDR2 YFSETQ. The CDR3 extends over 12 amino acids. The CDR3 nucleotides read TGCGCCAGCAGCTTGGACAATTACGAGCAGTACTTC. As protein: CASSLDNYEQYF.

Notes on this clone: This same CDR3 is encoded by further DNA sequences in the sample. The V and J genes are TRBV19 and TRBJ2-2; TRBD1 agrees at 11 bases. This CDR3 has 15 residues. J gave up 4 bases and V 9 bases, and 7 bases lay outside the gene matches. Germline-derived CDR1 and CDR2 are LNHDA and SQIVND (reference sequence). The CDR3: CASSPGTGGTGELFF. In nucleotides, the CDR3 is TGTGCCAGCTCCCCCGGGACAGGGGGCACCGGGGAGCTGTTTTTT.

The sample holds a few counts of this clone. The rearrangement uses TRBV2 and TRBJ1-5; possibly TRBD1 for D (5 bases). The CDR3 extends over 12 amino acids. The V gene lost 8 bases and the J gene lost 4 bases, with 9 bases spanning the gap. The germline V gene has CDR1 SNHLY and CDR2 FYNNEI. In nucleotides, the CDR3 is TGTGCCAGCTGGGGGGGGAATCAGCCCCAGCATTTT. The encoded protein is CASWGGNQPQHF.

The CDR3 DNA sequence: TGTGCCAGCCTCCGGGACAGGGGGCGGATGGGGAATCAGCCCCAGCATTTT. Protein: CASLRDRGRMGNQPQHF. This chain uses TRBV11-3 with TRBJ1-5; 12 bases map to TRBD1. V was pared by 8 bases and J by 4 bases, with 12 bases of the junction left unmatched. The germline V gene has CDR1 SGHNT and CDR2 YENEEA. The CDR3 runs to 17 residues.